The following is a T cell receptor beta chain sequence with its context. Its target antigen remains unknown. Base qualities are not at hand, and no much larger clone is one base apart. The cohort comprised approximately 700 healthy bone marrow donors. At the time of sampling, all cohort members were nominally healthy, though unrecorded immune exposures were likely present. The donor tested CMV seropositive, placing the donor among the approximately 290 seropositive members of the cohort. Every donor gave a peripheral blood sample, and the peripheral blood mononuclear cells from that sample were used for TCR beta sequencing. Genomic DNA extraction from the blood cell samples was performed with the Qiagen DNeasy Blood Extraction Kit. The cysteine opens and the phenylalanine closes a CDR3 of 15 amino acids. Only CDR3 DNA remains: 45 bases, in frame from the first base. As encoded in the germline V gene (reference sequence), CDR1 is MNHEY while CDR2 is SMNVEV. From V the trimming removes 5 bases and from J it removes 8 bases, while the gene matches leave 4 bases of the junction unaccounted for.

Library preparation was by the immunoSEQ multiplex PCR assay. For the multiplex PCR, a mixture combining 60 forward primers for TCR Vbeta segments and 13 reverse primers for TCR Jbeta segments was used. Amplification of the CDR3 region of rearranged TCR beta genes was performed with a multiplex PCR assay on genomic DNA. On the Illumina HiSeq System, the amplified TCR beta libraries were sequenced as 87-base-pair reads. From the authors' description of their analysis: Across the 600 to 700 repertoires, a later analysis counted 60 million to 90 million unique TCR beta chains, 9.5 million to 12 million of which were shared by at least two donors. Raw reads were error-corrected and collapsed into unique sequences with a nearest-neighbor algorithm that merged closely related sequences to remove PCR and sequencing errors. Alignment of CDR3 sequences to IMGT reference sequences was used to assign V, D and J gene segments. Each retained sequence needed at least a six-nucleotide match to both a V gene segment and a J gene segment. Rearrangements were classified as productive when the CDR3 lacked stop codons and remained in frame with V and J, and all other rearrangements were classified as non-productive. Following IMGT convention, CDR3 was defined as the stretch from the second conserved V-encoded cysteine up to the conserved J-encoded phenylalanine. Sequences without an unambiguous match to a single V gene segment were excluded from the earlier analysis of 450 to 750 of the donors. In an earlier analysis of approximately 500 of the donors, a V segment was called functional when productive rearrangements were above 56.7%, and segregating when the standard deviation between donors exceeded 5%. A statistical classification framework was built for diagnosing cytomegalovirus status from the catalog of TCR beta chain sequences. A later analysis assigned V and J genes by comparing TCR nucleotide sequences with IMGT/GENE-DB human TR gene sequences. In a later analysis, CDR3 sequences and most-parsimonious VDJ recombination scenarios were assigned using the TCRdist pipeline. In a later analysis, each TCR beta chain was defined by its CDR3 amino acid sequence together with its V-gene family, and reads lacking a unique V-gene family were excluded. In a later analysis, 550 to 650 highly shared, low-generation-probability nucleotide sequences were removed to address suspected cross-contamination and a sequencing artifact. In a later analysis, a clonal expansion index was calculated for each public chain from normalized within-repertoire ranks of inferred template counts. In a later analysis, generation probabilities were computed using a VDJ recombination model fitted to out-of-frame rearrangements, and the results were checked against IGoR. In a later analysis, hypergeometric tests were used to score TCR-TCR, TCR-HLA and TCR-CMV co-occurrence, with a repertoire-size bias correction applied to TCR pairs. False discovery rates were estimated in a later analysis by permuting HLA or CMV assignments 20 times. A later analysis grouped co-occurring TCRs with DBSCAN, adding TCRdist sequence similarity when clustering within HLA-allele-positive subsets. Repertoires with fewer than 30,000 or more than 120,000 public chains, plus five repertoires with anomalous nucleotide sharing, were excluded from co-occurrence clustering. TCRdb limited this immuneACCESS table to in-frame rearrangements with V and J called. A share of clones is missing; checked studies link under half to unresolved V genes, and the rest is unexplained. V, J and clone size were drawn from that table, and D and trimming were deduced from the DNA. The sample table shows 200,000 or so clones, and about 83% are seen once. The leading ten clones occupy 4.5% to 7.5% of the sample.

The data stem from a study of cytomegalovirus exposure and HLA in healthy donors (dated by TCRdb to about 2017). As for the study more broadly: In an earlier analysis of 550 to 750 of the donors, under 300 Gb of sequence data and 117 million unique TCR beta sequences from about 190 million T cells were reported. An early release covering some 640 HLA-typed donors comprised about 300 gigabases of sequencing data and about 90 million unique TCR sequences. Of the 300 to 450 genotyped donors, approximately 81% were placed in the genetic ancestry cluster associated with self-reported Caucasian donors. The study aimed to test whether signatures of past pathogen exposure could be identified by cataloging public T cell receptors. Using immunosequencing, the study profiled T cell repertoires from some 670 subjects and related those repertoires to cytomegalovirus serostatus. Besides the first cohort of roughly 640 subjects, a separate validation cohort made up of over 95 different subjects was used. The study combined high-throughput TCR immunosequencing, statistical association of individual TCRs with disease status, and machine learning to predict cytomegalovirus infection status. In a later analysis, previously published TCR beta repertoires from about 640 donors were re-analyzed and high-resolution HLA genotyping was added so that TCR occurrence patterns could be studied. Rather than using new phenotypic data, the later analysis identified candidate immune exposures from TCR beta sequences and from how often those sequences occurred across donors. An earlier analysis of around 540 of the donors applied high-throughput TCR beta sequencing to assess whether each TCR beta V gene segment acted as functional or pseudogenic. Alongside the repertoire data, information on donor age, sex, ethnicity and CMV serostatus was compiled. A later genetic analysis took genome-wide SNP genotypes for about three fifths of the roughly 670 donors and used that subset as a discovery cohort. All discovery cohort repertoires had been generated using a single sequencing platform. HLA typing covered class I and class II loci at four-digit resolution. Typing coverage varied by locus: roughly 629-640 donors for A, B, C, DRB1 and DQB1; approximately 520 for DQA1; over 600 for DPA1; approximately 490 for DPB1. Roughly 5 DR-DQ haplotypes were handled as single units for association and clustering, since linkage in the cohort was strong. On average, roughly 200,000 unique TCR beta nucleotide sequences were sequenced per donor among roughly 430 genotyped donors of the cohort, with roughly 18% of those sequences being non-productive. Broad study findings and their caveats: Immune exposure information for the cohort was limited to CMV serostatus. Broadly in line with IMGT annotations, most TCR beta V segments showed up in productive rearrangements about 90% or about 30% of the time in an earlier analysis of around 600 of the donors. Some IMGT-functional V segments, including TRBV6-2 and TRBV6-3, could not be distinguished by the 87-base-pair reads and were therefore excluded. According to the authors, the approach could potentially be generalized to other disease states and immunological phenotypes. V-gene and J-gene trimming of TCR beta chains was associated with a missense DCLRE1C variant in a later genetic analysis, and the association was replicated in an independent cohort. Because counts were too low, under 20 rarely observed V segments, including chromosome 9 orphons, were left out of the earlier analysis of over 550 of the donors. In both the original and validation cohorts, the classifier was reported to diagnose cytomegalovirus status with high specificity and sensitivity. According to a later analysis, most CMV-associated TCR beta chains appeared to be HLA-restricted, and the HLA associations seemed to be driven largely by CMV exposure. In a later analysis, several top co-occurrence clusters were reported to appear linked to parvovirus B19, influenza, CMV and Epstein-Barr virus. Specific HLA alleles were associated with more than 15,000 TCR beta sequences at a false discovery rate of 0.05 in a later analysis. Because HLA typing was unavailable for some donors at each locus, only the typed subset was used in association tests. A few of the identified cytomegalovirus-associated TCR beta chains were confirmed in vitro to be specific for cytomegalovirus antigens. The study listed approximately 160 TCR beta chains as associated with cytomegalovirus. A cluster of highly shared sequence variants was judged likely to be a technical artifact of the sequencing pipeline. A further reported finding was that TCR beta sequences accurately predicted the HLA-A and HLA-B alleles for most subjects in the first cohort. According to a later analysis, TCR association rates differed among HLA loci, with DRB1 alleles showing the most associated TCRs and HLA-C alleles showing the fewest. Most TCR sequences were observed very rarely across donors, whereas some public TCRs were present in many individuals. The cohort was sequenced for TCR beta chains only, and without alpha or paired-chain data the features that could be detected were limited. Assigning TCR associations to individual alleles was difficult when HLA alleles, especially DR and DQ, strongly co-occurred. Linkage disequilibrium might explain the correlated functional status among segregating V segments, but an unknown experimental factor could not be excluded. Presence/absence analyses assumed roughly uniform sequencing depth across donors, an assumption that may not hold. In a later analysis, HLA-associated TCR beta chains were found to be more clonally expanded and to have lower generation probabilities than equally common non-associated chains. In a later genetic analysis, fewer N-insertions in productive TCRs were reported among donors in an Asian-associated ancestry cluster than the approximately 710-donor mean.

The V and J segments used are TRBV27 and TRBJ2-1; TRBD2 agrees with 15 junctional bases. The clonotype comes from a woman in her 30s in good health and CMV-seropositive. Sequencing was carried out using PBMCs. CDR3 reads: CASSPGLAGGYEQFF. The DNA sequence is TGTGCCAGCAGTCCGGGACTAGCGGGAGGCTATGAGCAGTTCTTC.